These 27 T cell receptor beta chains share one sample of origin, sequenced in a study of T cell repertoires in cytomegalovirus infection. One entry per CDR3 protein results from TCRdb running MiXCR on the reads. This table has about 450,000 distinct CDR3 sequences, roughly 30% appearing once. Sequencing input: PBMCs. These receptors originate from a human donor in good health (CMV status not recorded). Some clones in this sample may be carry-over from other donors' samples.

Only a few counts were recorded for this clonotype. V gene TRBV4-3 combines with J gene TRBJ1-4; D is perhaps TRBD1 (6 bases). V lost 0 bases and J lost 2, with 13 bases in between. The CDR3 consists of 17 residues. Per germline, CDR1 LGHNA and CDR2 YSLEER. CDR3 residues: CASSQDGGAWTNEKLFF. CDR3 sequence (DNA): TGCGCCAGCAGCCAAGATGGGGGGGCCTGGACTAATGAAAAACTGTTTTTT.

The chain combines TRBV4-1 with TRBJ1-4, with TRBD1 matching 7 bases. CDR3 length: 20 residues. Germline V gives CDR1 MGHRA, CDR2 YSYEKL. Trimming at V came to 1 base and at J to 0 bases, leaving 14 bases not matched to a gene. CDR3 sequence (DNA): TGCGCCAGCAGCCAAGCCTGGAAGGGGGCTCGGGCCGCAACTAATGAAAAACTGTTTTTT. Translated: CASSQAWKGARAATNEKLFF.

This clonotype was counted a few times. The chain links TRBV20-1 to TRBJ1-5, with 7 bases matching TRBD1. Unmatched junction bases numbered 13, after V lost 6 bases and J lost 8 bases. The germline V gene encodes CDR1 DFQATT and CDR2 SNEGSKA (reference sequence). The CDR3 extends over 14 amino acids. CDR3 in DNA: TGCAGTGCCAGACCCGTGACAGGGAATAAGCCCCAGCATTTT. Its protein product is CSARPVTGNKPQHF.

The chain links TRBV7-3 to TRBJ1-6; D might be TRBD1 (5 bases). The V gene's germline CDR1 is SGHTA and CDR2 FQGTGA. With 2 bases removed from V and 7 bases from J, the gap between germline ends came to 9 bases. The CDR3 is made up of 14 amino acids. The CDR3: CASSLSGRNSPLHF. The CDR3 DNA reads as TGTGCCAGCAGCTTATCAGGGAGGAATTCACCCCTCCACTTT.

The table lists this clonotype with many counts. This rearrangement joins TRBV4-3 to TRBJ1-1; no reliable D call. This CDR3 has 15 residues. V was pared by 4 bases and J by 1 base, with 13 bases between. The germline V gene has CDR1 LGHNA and CDR2 YSLEER. For the CDR3, the DNA is TGCGCCAGCAGCCGAGGCTGGTTGACGAACACTGAAGCTTTCTTT. Its protein is CASSRGWLTNTEAFF.

This clonotype was seen many times. V gene TRBV7-8 combines with J gene TRBJ2-7; tentatively, D is TRBD1 (6 bases). Germline V lookup: CDR1 SGHVS, CDR2 FQNEAQ. The CDR3 sequence is 14 residues long. The V end lost 1 base, the J end lost 3 bases, and 10 bases lay between the germline ends. The CDR3 nucleotides are TGTGCCAGCAGCTTAGGACAGGTTAACTACGAGCAGTACTTC. As protein: CASSLGQVNYEQYF. The whole variable domain, remainder taken from reference TRBV7-8 and TRBJ2-7, is GAGVSQSPRYKVAKRGQDVALRCDPISGHVSLFWYQQALGQGPEFLTYFQNEAQLDKSGLPSDRFFAERPEGSVSTLKIQRTQQEDSAVYLCASSLGQVNYEQYFGPGTRLTVT.

Here the CDR3 reads CSAADGSNQPQHF. The DNA for the CDR3 is TGCAGTGCCGCGGACGGAAGCAATCAGCCCCAGCATTTT. The chain uses TRBV20-1 and TRBJ1-5; D unclear. Looked up from germline, CDR1 is DFQATT and CDR2 is SNEGSKA (reference sequence). The CDR3 is 13 residues long. Trimming shortened V by 6 bases and J by 1 base, and 10 bases separated the two germline ends.

This clonotype was detected only once. This may be a read error, as it is one base from a much larger clone. This chain uses TRBV5-3 with TRBJ2-1; TRBD1 matches 7 bases. TRBV5-3 is filed as an ORF, its function uncertain. The CDR3 covers 15 residues. The CDR3: CASSLDRSTYNEQFF. Written as DNA, the CDR3 is TGTGCCAGCAGCTTGGACAGGTCTACCTACAATGAGCAGTTCTTC.

This clonotype was seen more than once but under ten times. This rearrangement joins TRBV27 to TRBJ1-6, with D tentatively TRBD1 (5 bases). Germline CDR1 reads MNHEY; CDR2 reads SMNVEV (reference sequence). Trimming cost V 5 bases and J 5 bases, with 13 bases left between them. This CDR3 comprises 15 residues. The CDR3, as DNA: TGTGCCAGCAGTAGGGTCCGGGGGAATAATTCACCCCTCCACTTT. It specifies CASSRVRGNNSPLHF.

V is TRBV6-6 and J is TRBJ2-7, with 8 bases lining up with TRBD1. The CDR3 has 13 amino acids. Germline V gene lookup returns CDR1 MNHNY and CDR2 SVGAGI (reference sequence). Trimming removed 5 bases from V and 2 bases from J; junction bases left unmatched: 2. The CDR3 region is CASSMDRAYEQYF. CDR3 DNA sequence: TGTGCCAGCAGTATGGACAGGGCCTACGAGCAGTACTTC.

This clonotype was seen more than once but under ten times. The J gene is TRBJ1-6, the V gene TRBV5-4; tentative D call: TRBD1 (6 bases). CDR1 is SGHNT and CDR2 is YYREEE in the germline V gene (reference sequence). CDR3 size: 12 residues. Between the trimmed V and J ends, which lost 4 bases and 11 bases, there was a span of 10 bases. The CDR3 here is CASSIDRPPLHF. The CDR3 region has the DNA TGTGCCAGCAGCATCGACAGGCCACCCCTCCACTTT.

This clonotype has only a few counts. V usage is TRBV6-2 or TRBV6-3 and J usage is TRBJ2-2; 10 nucleotides match TRBD2. The CDR3 extends over 21 amino acids. Germline lookup yields CDR1 MNHEY and CDR2 SVGEGT. V shed 2 bases, J shed 0 bases, and the junction held 15 bases outside the gene matches. The CDR3 DNA sequence: TGTGCCAGCAGTTACCCCCAACGGGACCTAGCGGGGGTCGCGAACACCGGGGAGCTGTTTTTT. As protein: CASSYPQRDLAGVANTGELFF.

This chain uses TRBV7-8 with TRBJ1-4, with 8 bases fitting TRBD1. Looked up from germline, CDR1 is SGHVS and CDR2 is FQNEAQ. The CDR3 is made up of 15 amino acids. With V trimmed by 3 bases and J by 6 bases, 6 bases remained unmatched. The CDR3 here is CASSFGQGGDEKLFF. CDR3 nucleotides: TGTGCCAGCAGCTTCGGACAGGGAGGGGATGAAAAACTGTTTTTT.

This clonotype was seen repeatedly, ten times or more. The chain is built from TRBV7-8 and TRBJ2-4, with TRBD2 matching over 8 bases. Germline V gene lookup returns CDR1 SGHVS and CDR2 FQNEAQ. This CDR3 is 16 amino acids long. V lost 5 bases, J lost 0 bases, and 6 bases stayed unmatched. The CDR3 DNA is TGTGCCAGCAGCGCGGGAGCGGGGGTAGCCAAAAACATTCAGTACTTC. Translating gives CASSAGAGVAKNIQYF.

The chain couples TRBV27 to TRBJ2-1; possible D gene TRBD2, 5 bases. CDR1 is MNHEY, CDR2 SMNVEV, per germline (reference sequence). The CDR3 has 13 residues. Trimming removed 2 bases at V and 8 bases at J, with 10 bases between. CDR3 protein: CASSLDWGDEQFF. CDR3 sequence (DNA): TGTGCCAGCAGTTTAGATTGGGGAGATGAGCAGTTCTTC.

The chain carries TRBV5-1 and TRBJ2-5; 7 bases are a match to TRBD1. The CDR3 runs 15 residues. Germline trimming cut 1 base from V and 1 base from J; bases unmatched to any gene: 4. Per germline, CDR1 SGHRS and CDR2 YFSETQ. CDR3 DNA: TGCGCCAGCAGCTTGACAGGGGCCCTCCAAGAGACCCAGTACTTC. Protein: CASSLTGALQETQYF.

This clonotype showed up many times. This rearrangement joins TRBV12-3 or TRBV12-4 to TRBJ2-7; possibly TRBD1 for D (6 bases). The CDR3 length is 12 residues. The ends were cut back, 4 bases at V and 4 bases at J, with 8 bases in the middle. CDR3 loop: CASSYTGYEQYF. CDR3 bases: TGTGCCAGCAGTTATACAGGGTACGAGCAGTACTTC.

The chain has TRBV27 and TRBJ2-3; D uncertain. CDR3 length: 15 residues. Germline CDR1 reads MNHEY; CDR2 reads SMNVEV (reference sequence). With 3 bases removed from V and 2 bases from J, the gap between germline ends came to 12 bases. In DNA, the CDR3 is TGTGCCAGCAGTTTCTTGGGTGTTTCCACAGATACGCAGTATTTT. It translates to CASSFLGVSTDTQYF.

About this clonotype itself: It is likely a read error, because the conserved phenylalanine at the end of the CDR3 is missing. V gene TRBV5-1 combines with J gene TRBJ1-1; D is unclear. Germline CDR1 SGHRS, CDR2 YFSETQ. The V gene lost 9 bases and the J gene lost 1 base, with 16 bases spanning the gap. The CDR3 has 14 amino acids. CDR3 bases: TGCGCCATCCGCTCGACCGGTGCGAACACTGAAGCTTTCTTG. This encodes CAIRSTGANTEAFL.

On this clonotype itself: The CDR3 does not end in the conserved phenylalanine or tryptophan, so this is likely a read error. The rearrangement links TRBV28 to TRBJ2-7; D uncertain. CDR1 and CDR2 from the germline V gene are MDHEN and SYDVKM. The V end was cut by 1 base, the J end by 3 bases, with 7 bases between. This CDR3 comprises 13 residues. The CDR3 sequence is CASSLLPGYEQYL. The CDR3 coding sequence is TGTGCCAGCAGTTTATTACCGGGCTACGAGCAGTACTTA.

There are many counts of this clonotype. This chain joins TRBV7-2 and TRBJ1-4; D gene ambiguous. The CDR3 covers 15 residues. Germline assignment: CDR1 SGHTA and CDR2 FQGNSA. The germline V and J ends were trimmed by 8 bases and 0 bases, with 13 bases remaining between them. CDR3 sequence: CASAPGPSTNEKLFF. DNA of the CDR3: TGTGCCAGCGCACCCGGGCCCTCAACTAATGAAAAACTGTTTTTT. Supplemented by reference TRBV7-2 and TRBJ1-4, the full variable domain reads GAGVSQSPSNKVTEKGKDVELRCDPISGHTALYWYRQSLGQGLEFLIYFQGNSAPDKSGLPSDRFSAERTGGSVSTLTIQRTQQEDSAVYLCASAPGPSTNEKLFFGSGTQLSVL.

The J gene is TRBJ2-7, the V gene TRBV5-4, with D possibly matching TRBD2 (8 bases). Between the trimmed V and J ends, which lost 5 bases and 3 bases, there was a span of 15 bases. Germline V gives CDR1 SGHNT, CDR2 YYREEE (reference sequence). The CDR3 is 14 amino acids. CDR3 nucleotide sequence: TGTGCCAGCAGTCCGGGAGGGACAGTCTACGAGCAGTACTTC. Amino acids: CASSPGGTVYEQYF.

The table lists this clonotype with a few counts. One junction end does not reproduce the germline sequence, and a read error may be involved. The rearrangement joins TRBV19 to TRBJ1-5; unclear D gene. From germline, CDR1 is LNHDA and CDR2 SQIVND (reference sequence). The CDR3 is 12 residues long. This CDR3 is CASSYWGQAQHF. The DNA for the CDR3 is TGTGCCAGTAGCTATTGGGGTCAGGCCCAGCATTTT.

This clonotype was detected many times. J is TRBJ1-1 and V is TRBV7-2; a possible D gene is TRBD1 (5 bases). Between the trimmed V and J ends, which lost 2 bases and 4 bases, there was a span of 14 bases. CDR1 is SGHTA and CDR2 is FQGNSA in the germline V gene. This CDR3 has 15 amino acids. The DNA of the CDR3 is TGTGCCAGCAGCTTAAGTGGGGGGGGAGTCACTGAAGCTTTCTTT. This sequence encodes CASSLSGGGVTEAFF.

The chain is built from TRBV20-1 and TRBJ1-5; D not certain. Trimming cost V 0 bases and J 3 bases, with 15 bases left between them. The CDR3 extends over 16 amino acids. Per the germline V gene, CDR1 is DFQATT and CDR2 is SNEGSKA (reference sequence). The CDR3 DNA reads TGCAGTGCTAGAGAAGGTCACCGCCCTTACAATCAGCCCCAGCATTTT. Encoded protein: CSAREGHRPYNQPQHF.

The J gene is TRBJ2-2, the V gene TRBV4-1; TRBD2 agrees at 7 bases. Germline loops: CDR1 MGHRA, CDR2 YSYEKL. Unmatched junction bases numbered 3, after V lost 0 bases and J lost 2 bases. The CDR3 loop spans 16 amino acids. The CDR3 spells CASSQEPAGNTGELFF. The CDR3 DNA reads as TGCGCCAGCAGCCAAGAACCAGCGGGAAACACCGGGGAGCTGTTTTTT.

This clonotype has only one observation. The rearrangement links TRBV6-2 or TRBV6-3 to TRBJ2-1; D remains unclear. The germline V gene has CDR1 MNHEY and CDR2 SVGEGT. The CDR3 has 14 residues. Trimming cost V 6 bases and J 4 bases, with 13 bases left between them. DNA of the CDR3: TGTGCCAGCAGAACGGGTGTTTGGTACAATGAGCAGTTCTTC. Translated: CASRTGVWYNEQFF.